The 30 T cell receptor beta chains in this list originate from one sample, sequenced in a study of technical replicates of blood from several donors. Profiling relied on immunoSEQ multiplex PCR, and the TCRdb table lists in-frame clones only, not all of them. The table records approximately 97,000 clones, approximately 95% of them present only once. Sequenced input: T cells isolated from PBMCs. The receptors stem from a human donor in good health.

The V gene is TRBV6-5, the J gene TRBJ2-1, with TRBD2 matching over 14 bases. Unmatched junction bases numbered 6, after V lost 6 bases and J lost 8 bases. This CDR3 is built from 15 residues. Germline CDR1 is MNHEY and CDR2 is SVGAGI. This chain's CDR3 is CASRSGTSGSHEQFF. The CDR3 nucleotides read TGTGCCAGCAGATCCGGGACTAGCGGGAGTCATGAGCAGTTCTTC.

This clone was observed once. V is TRBV29-1 and J is TRBJ2-6; D perhaps matches TRBD1 (5 bases). The V gene's germline CDR1 is SQVTM and CDR2 ANQGSEA. The CDR3 loop spans 15 amino acids. With 4 bases removed from V and 4 bases from J, the gap between germline ends came to 14 bases. The CDR3 DNA is TGCAGCGTTGCAAAAGGGGCGGTCGGGGCCAACGTCCTGACTTTC. Protein sequence: CSVAKGAVGANVLTF.

This chain joins TRBV19 and TRBJ2-1; weak D call: TRBD2 (7 bases). The CDR3 contains 18 residues. From germline, CDR1 is LNHDA and CDR2 SQIVND (reference sequence). V shed 4 bases and J shed 2 bases, with 21 bases lying between them. CDR3 sequence (DNA): TGTGCCAGTAGTAAACTTAAGGGGGGGACTTTCCCCTACAATGAGCAGTTCTTC. This encodes CASSKLKGGTFPYNEQFF.

The gene calls are TRBV30 and TRBJ1-6, with D possibly matching TRBD1 (5 bases). This CDR3 is 11 amino acids long. V lost 5 bases to trimming and J lost 9 bases, with 8 bases between them. Germline assignment: CDR1 GTSNPN and CDR2 SVGIG (reference sequence). CDR3 coding DNA: TGTGCCTGGGAGACAGCTTCACCCCTCCACTTT. Amino acid sequence: CAWETASPLHF.

The V call is TRBV9, the J call TRBJ2-1, with TRBD2 matching over 10 bases. This CDR3 is built from 16 residues. Trimming cost V 3 bases and J 2 bases; bases outside gene matches: 5. Per the germline V gene, CDR1 is SGDLS and CDR2 is YYNGEE. Here the CDR3 DNA reads TGTGCCAGCAGCGCTAGCGGGAGCCTCACCTACAATGAGCAGTTCTTC. It translates to CASSASGSLTYNEQFF.

This chain connects TRBV6-1 to TRBJ2-5, with D unresolved. V lost 6 bases to trimming and J lost 1 base, with 9 bases between them. The germline V gene has CDR1 MNHNS and CDR2 SASEGT. The CDR3 loop spans 13 amino acids. The CDR3, as DNA: TGTGCCAGCAGGAAACACCTCCAAGAGACCCAGTACTTC. This encodes CASRKHLQETQYF.

The chain joins TRBV11-2 to TRBJ2-1; TRBD2 matches at 8 bases. The CDR3 runs 15 residues. The V segment lost 5 bases and the J segment 4 bases; nucleotides outside the gene matches: 7. Per the germline V gene, CDR1 is SGHAT and CDR2 is FQNNGV. The CDR3 sequence is CASSQLAVSYNEQFF. For the CDR3, the DNA is TGTGCCAGCAGCCAACTAGCGGTGTCTTACAATGAGCAGTTCTTC.

The J gene is TRBJ2-1, the V gene TRBV6-5, with 9 bases fitting TRBD2. This CDR3 is built from 15 residues. The V segment lost 8 bases and the J segment 3 bases; nucleotides outside the gene matches: 8. Per germline, CDR1 MNHEY and CDR2 SVGAGI. The CDR3 reads CASGALAGVYNEQFF. The CDR3 region has the DNA TGTGCCAGCGGCGCTTTAGCGGGAGTCTACAATGAGCAGTTCTTC.

The rearrangement links TRBV2 to TRBJ2-1; 8 bases match TRBD2. The CDR3 runs to 14 residues. CDR1 and CDR2 (germline): SNHLY, FYNNEI. The V gene end was trimmed by 11 bases and the J gene end by 7 bases; junction bases not matched to a gene: 13. The DNA for the CDR3 is TGTGCCTGTTACGGGAGGGCCTCTTTGAATGAGCAGTTCTTC. Translated, it gives CACYGRASLNEQFF.

The chain joins TRBV5-1 to TRBJ1-1, with D possibly matching TRBD1 (6 bases). V lost 8 bases and J 3 bases, leaving 14 bases between the germline ends. The CDR3 consists of 13 residues. Germline CDR1 SGHRS, CDR2 YFSETQ. As DNA, the CDR3 is TGCGCCAGTAGTCCCAAGGGGGACACTGAAGCTTTCTTT. Encoded protein: CASSPKGDTEAFF.

The chain combines TRBV7-3 with TRBJ2-1; no clear D gene. This CDR3 is built from 15 residues. V lost 2 bases and J lost 2, with 10 bases in between. Germline V gives CDR1 SGHTA, CDR2 FQGTGA. The CDR3 protein is CASSLEQSPYNEQFF. In nucleotides, the CDR3 is TGTGCCAGCAGCTTAGAGCAAAGCCCCTACAATGAGCAGTTCTTC.

The CDR3 is CAWSEGVNTIYF. The CDR3 DNA reads as TGTGCCTGGAGTGAAGGGGTAAACACCATATATTTT. This chain links TRBV30 with TRBJ1-3, with D possibly being TRBD1 (5 bases). This CDR3 contains 12 residues. Looked up from germline, CDR1 is GTSNPN and CDR2 is SVGIG (reference sequence). V lost 1 base and J 6 bases, leaving 7 bases between the germline ends.

The chain combines TRBV4-3 with TRBJ1-1; D is uncertain. This CDR3 has 18 amino acids. Trimming left V 0 bases short and J 1 base short, with 18 bases between. Per germline, CDR1 LGHNA and CDR2 YSLEER. The CDR3 region has the DNA TGCGCCAGCAGCCAAGATATTAGAGGGAACGGAAAGAACACTGAAGCTTTCTTT. As protein: CASSQDIRGNGKNTEAFF.

The rearrangement links TRBV7-8 to TRBJ2-5; 7 bases match TRBD1. This CDR3 has 14 residues. Germline CDR1 reads SGHVS; CDR2 reads FQNEAQ. V lost 7 bases, J lost 3 bases, and 8 bases stayed unmatched. The CDR3 reads CASTSGGNEETQYF. The CDR3 DNA sequence: TGTGCCAGCACCTCAGGGGGTAACGAAGAGACCCAGTACTTC.

This rearrangement joins TRBV7-9 to TRBJ1-3; 8 nucleotides line up with TRBD1. This CDR3 is built from 15 residues. Germline values: CDR1 SEHNR, CDR2 FQNEAQ (reference sequence). Trimming cost V 4 bases and J 2 bases; bases outside gene matches: 4. CDR3 nucleotide sequence: TGTGCCAGCAGCTCCCGGGACAGGACTGGAAACACCATATATTTT. It encodes CASSSRDRTGNTIYF.

V is TRBV9 and J is TRBJ2-7, with TRBD2 matching over 9 bases. The germline CDR1 and CDR2 sequences are SGDLS and YYNGEE. V lost 0 bases and J lost 2; bases outside the gene matches: 6. The CDR3 loop spans 16 amino acids. This CDR3 is CASSVGEREVTYEQYF. The CDR3 region has the DNA TGTGCCAGCAGCGTAGGAGAGCGGGAGGTAACCTACGAGCAGTACTTC.

The genes are TRBV12-5 and TRBJ1-1; the D is unclear. Per germline, CDR1 LGHNT and CDR2 FRNRAP. This CDR3 contains 14 residues. V lost 1 base and J 1 base, leaving 7 bases between the germline ends. CDR3 residues: CASGLDKSNTEAFF. CDR3 in DNA: TGTGCTAGTGGTTTGGACAAGTCGAACACTGAAGCTTTCTTT.

J is TRBJ2-1 and V is TRBV29-1; 13 nucleotides agree with TRBD2. CDR1 SQVTM and CDR2 ANQGSEA come from the germline V gene. CDR3 length: 15 residues. The V and J ends lost 0 bases and 8 bases, in that order; junction bases with no gene match: 4. The CDR3 loop is CSVEDRLAGGHEQFF. In DNA, the CDR3 is TGCAGCGTTGAAGACCGACTAGCGGGAGGCCATGAGCAGTTCTTC.

This chain joins TRBV27 and TRBJ2-1; no reliable D call. Germline assignment: CDR1 MNHEY and CDR2 SMNVEV (reference sequence). The CDR3 is 14 amino acids. The V end lost 3 bases, the J end lost 0 bases, and 6 bases lay between the germline ends. The CDR3 coding sequence is TGTGCCAGCAGTTTGAGATCCTCCTACAATGAGCAGTTCTTC. This encodes CASSLRSSYNEQFF.

The V call is TRBV27, the J call TRBJ1-1; D is possibly TRBD1 (6 bases). CDR1 MNHEY and CDR2 SMNVEV come from the germline V gene (reference sequence). V was clipped by 5 bases and J by 5 bases, with 18 bases between them. CDR3 length equals 15 residues. CDR3 amino acids: CASSPGGGGWTEAFF. CDR3 DNA: TGTGCCAGCAGTCCTGGGGGGGGCGGGTGGACTGAAGCTTTCTTT.

This clone occurred once. The chain uses TRBV9 and TRBJ2-2; a weak D match, TRBD2 (5 bases). The CDR3 loop spans 12 amino acids. Deletions cut 6 bases from V and 3 bases from J, with 6 bases between. Germline V lookup: CDR1 SGDLS, CDR2 YYNGEE. CDR3 sequence reads: CASNGDTGELFF. The DNA for the CDR3 is TGTGCCAGCAACGGGGACACCGGGGAGCTGTTTTTT.

The count of this clone is one. In DNA, the CDR3 is TGTGCCAGTAGTCTAGGACAGGTACCTGCTTGGGAGCAGTACTTC. Protein sequence: CASSLGQVPAWEQYF. The chain uses TRBV19 and TRBJ2-7, with 7 bases identical to TRBD1. V was clipped by 5 bases and J by 7 bases; unmatched bases: 14. CDR1 LNHDA and CDR2 SQIVND come from the germline V gene (reference sequence). CDR3 size: 15 residues. The complete variable domain, with remaining parts taken from reference TRBV19 and TRBJ2-7, reads DGGITQSPKYLFRKEGQNVTLSCEQNLNHDAMYWYRQDPGQGLRLIYYSQIVNDFQKGDIAEGYSVSREKKESFPLTVTSAQKNPTAFYLCASSLGQVPAWEQYFGPGTRLTVT.

CDR3 sequence (DNA): TGTGCCAGCAGCCTTACAGGGGTAGGGAATGAAAAACTGTTTTTT. Protein sequence: CASSLTGVGNEKLFF. The V gene is TRBV11-3, the J gene TRBJ1-4, with 7 bases that match TRBD1. This CDR3 is 15 amino acids long. The ends lost 5 bases at V and 5 bases at J; junction bases unmatched: 8. In germline, CDR1 is SGHNT, CDR2 YENEEA.

The chain combines TRBV5-4 with TRBJ2-5; maybe TRBD2 (6 bases). CDR1 is SGHNT, CDR2 YYREEE, per germline (reference sequence). CDR3 length: 14 amino acids. V lost 4 bases and J 5 bases, leaving 15 bases between the germline ends. For the CDR3, the DNA is TGTGCCAGCAGCCCGAATCTAGCGTTGGAGACCCAGTACTTC. Amino acid sequence: CASSPNLALETQYF.

The rearrangement joins TRBV2 to TRBJ1-5; D unclear. The CDR3 has 13 residues. CDR1 and CDR2 (germline): SNHLY, FYNNEI. Trimming took 2 bases from V and 0 from J, leaving 2 bases between them. This CDR3 reads CASSEHSNQPQHF. The CDR3 DNA sequence: TGTGCCAGCAGTGAACATAGCAATCAGCCCCAGCATTTT.

The V and J genes are TRBV10-3 and TRBJ1-2; D gene ambiguous. The CDR3 contains 12 residues. Germline V gene data show CDR1 as ENHRY and CDR2 as SYGVKD. The germline V and J ends were trimmed by 3 bases and 5 bases, with 7 bases remaining between them. The CDR3 DNA follows: TGTGCCATCAGTGACGGCGGATATGGCTACACCTTC. Its protein product is CAISDGGYGYTF.

This chain joins TRBV27 and TRBJ1-5, with D perhaps TRBD1 (5 bases). The germline V and J ends were trimmed by 6 bases and 6 bases, with 9 bases remaining between them. Germline V gene sequence: CDR1 MNHEY, CDR2 SMNVEV (reference sequence). CDR3 length: 12 amino acids. The CDR3 sequence is CASRQGSQPQHF. CDR3 in DNA: TGTGCCAGCAGGCAGGGAAGTCAGCCCCAGCATTTT.

This chain links TRBV28 with TRBJ2-7, with TRBD2 matching 7 bases. The CDR3 runs to 16 residues. Per germline, CDR1 MDHEN and CDR2 SYDVKM. Germline trimming cut 4 bases from V and 2 bases from J; bases unmatched to any gene: 11. The CDR3 spells CASSWERELLTYEQYF. CDR3 coding DNA: TGTGCCAGCAGTTGGGAGCGGGAACTTCTAACCTACGAGCAGTACTTC.

In this sample, this clone turned up once. This rearrangement joins TRBV28 to TRBJ1-4; D not certain. This CDR3 is built from 15 residues. Per the germline V gene, CDR1 is MDHEN and CDR2 is SYDVKM. Trimming stripped 3 bases from V and 7 bases from J, with 15 bases between. CDR3 loop: CASSFIGFSGEKLFF. The CDR3 DNA is TGTGCCAGCAGTTTTATAGGCTTTAGCGGTGAAAAACTGTTTTTT.

J is TRBJ1-1 and V is TRBV5-8; no clear D. CDR1 SGHTS and CDR2 YDEGEE come from the germline V gene. The CDR3 contains 13 residues. V lost 3 bases, J lost 0 bases, and 6 bases lay in between. The CDR3 here is CASSSTLNTEAFF. The CDR3 DNA reads TGTGCCAGCAGCTCGACACTGAACACTGAAGCTTTCTTT.